This TCR beta chain was captured by sequencing in a study of CD8 T cells in Susac syndrome. The RNA input was roughly 0.45 to 1 ug, and it was reverse transcribed with random hexamers. TCRdb itself ran the immunoSEQ multiplex PCR reads through MiXCR, one entry per CDR3 protein. The sample has about 120,000 distinct CDR3 sequences, around 93% seen once. Germline CDR1 KGHDR, CDR2 SFDVKD. This CDR3 is built from 13 residues. Deletions cut 12 bases from V and 2 bases from J, with 13 bases between. The chain is built from TRBV24-1 and TRBJ2-1; maybe TRBD2 (6 bases). This TCR was recovered from a human donor in good health. Sequencing used CD8+ T cells from PBMCs. The CDR3 coding sequence is TGTGCCTTCGGGGGTGGAACCTACAATGAGCAGTTCTTC. Its protein product is CAFGGGTYNEQFF.